This T cell receptor (beta chain) was sequenced for a study of shared clonotypes between healthy human individuals. Naive CD8 cells were CD45RO-negative, positively selected for CCR7, excluding terminally differentiated effector memory CD45RA+ cells. TCRdb's copy holds only in-frame clones and misses some; the assay was immunoSEQ multiplex PCR. The sample includes hundreds of thousands of clones, nearly 98% seen only once; the top ten take less than 0.35%. CDR3 length: 13 residues. V gave up 9 bases and J gave up 1 base; unmatched junction bases: 2. Looked up from germline, CDR1 is SNHLY and CDR2 is FYNNEI.

Sequencing was carried out using naive CD8+ T cells sorted from blood. The sequence was obtained from a man aged 25 to 45 in good health. This chain connects TRBV2 to TRBJ2-5, with 10 bases aligning to TRBD2. The CDR3 loop is CASSGRSQETQYF. In DNA form, the CDR3 reads TGTGCCAGTAGCGGGAGGTCCCAAGAGACCCAGTACTTC.